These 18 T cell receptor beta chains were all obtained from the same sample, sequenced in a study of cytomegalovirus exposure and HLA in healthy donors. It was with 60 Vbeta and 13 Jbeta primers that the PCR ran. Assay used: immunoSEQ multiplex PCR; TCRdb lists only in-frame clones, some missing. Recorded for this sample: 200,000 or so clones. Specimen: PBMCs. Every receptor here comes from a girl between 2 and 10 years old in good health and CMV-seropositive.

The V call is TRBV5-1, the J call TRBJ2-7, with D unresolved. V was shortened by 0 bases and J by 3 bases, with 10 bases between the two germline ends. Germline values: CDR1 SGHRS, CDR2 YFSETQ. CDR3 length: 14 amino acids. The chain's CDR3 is CASSLADLDYEQYF. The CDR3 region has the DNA TGCGCCAGCAGCTTGGCCGACTTAGACTACGAGCAGTACTTC.

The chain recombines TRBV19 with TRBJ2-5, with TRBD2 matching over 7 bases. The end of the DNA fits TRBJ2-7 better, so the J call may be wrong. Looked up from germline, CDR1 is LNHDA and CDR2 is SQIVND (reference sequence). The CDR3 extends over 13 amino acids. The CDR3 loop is CASSAGSSYEQYF. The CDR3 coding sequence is TGTGCCAGCTCAGCGGGGAGCTCCTACGAGCAGTACTTC.

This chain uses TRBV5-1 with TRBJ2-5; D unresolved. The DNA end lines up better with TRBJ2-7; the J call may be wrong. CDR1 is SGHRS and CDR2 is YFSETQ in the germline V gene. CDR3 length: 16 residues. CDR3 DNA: TGCGCCAGCAGCTTGGTCCAGGCAAAAACTTCCTACGAGCAGTACTTC. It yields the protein CASSLVQAKTSYEQYF.

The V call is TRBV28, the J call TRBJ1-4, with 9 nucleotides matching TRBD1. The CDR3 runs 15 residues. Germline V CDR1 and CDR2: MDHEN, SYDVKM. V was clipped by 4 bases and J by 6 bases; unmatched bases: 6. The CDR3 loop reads CASSSSGTGYEKLFF. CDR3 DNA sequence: TGTGCCAGCAGTTCCTCCGGGACAGGGTATGAAAAACTGTTTTTT.

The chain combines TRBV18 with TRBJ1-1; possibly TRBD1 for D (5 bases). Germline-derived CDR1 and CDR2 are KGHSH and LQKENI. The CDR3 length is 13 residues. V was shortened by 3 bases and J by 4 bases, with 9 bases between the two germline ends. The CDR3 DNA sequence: TGTGCCAGCTCACCTTCAGGGCGCACTGAAGCTTTCTTT. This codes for CASSPSGRTEAFF.

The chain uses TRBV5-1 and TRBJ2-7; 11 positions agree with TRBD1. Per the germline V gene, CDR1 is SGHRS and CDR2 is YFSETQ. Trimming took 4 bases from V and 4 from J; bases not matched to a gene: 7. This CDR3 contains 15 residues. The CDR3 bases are TGCGCCAGCAGCCCATGGACAGGGGGCGAATACGAGCAGTACTTC. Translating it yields CASSPWTGGEYEQYF.

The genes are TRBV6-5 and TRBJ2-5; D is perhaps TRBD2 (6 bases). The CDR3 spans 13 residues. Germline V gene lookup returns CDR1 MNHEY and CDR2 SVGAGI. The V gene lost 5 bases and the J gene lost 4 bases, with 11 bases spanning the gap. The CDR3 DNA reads TGTGCCAGCAGTGGTCTAGCGAGAGAGACCCAGTACTTC. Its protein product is CASSGLARETQYF.

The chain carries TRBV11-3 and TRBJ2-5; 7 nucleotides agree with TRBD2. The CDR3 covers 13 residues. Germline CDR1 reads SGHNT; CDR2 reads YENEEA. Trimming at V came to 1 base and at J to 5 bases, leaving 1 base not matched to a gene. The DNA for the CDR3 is TGTGCCAGCAGCTTAGCACTAGCGGAGACCCAGTACTTC. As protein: CASSLALAETQYF.

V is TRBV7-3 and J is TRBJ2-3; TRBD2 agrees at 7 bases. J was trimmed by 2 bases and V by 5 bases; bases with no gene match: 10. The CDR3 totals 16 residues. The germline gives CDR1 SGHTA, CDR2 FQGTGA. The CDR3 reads CASSLNLAVNTDTQYF. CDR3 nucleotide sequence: TGTGCCAGCAGCCTCAACCTAGCGGTGAACACAGATACGCAGTATTTT.

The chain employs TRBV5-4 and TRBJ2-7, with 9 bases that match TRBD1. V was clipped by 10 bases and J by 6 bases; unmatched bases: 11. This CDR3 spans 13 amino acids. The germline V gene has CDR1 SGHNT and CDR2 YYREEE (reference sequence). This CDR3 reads CAVPQGAGGEQYF. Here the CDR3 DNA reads TGTGCCGTACCACAGGGGGCTGGTGGCGAGCAGTACTTC.

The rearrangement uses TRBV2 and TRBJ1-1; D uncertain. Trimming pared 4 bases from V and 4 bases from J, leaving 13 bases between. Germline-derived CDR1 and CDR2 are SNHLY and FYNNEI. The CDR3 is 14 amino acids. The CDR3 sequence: CASSVVRSATEAFF. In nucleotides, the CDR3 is TGTGCCAGCAGTGTAGTCAGGTCTGCCACTGAAGCTTTCTTT.

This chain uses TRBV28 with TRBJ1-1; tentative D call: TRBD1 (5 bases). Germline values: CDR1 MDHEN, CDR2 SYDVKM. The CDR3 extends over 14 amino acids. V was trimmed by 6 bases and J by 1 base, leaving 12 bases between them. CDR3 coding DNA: TGTGCCAGCAGATTGACAGCTTGGAACACTGAAGCTTTCTTT. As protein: CASRLTAWNTEAFF.

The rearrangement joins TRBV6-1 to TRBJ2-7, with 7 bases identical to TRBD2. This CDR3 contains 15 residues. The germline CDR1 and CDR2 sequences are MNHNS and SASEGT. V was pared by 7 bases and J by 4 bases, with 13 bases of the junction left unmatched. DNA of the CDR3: TGTGCCAGCAAATCGAAGAGTGGTAGCGGGTACGAGCAGTACTTC. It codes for CASKSKSGSGYEQYF.

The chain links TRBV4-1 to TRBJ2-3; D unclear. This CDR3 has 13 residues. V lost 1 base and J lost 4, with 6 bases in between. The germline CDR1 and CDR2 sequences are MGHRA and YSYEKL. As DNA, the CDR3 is TGCGCCAGCAGCCAAGGAGATCCAGATACGCAGTATTTT. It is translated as CASSQGDPDTQYF.

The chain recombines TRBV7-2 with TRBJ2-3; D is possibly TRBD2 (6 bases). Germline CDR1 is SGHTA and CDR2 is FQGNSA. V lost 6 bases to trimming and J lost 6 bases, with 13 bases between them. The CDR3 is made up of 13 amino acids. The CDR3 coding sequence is TGTGCCAGCAGATCGGGAGTCGGGGATACGCAGTATTTT. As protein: CASRSGVGDTQYF.

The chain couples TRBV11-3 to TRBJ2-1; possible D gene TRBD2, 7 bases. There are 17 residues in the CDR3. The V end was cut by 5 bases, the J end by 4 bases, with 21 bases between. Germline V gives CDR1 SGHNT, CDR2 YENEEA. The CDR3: CASSERGTNRGYNEQFF. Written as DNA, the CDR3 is TGTGCCAGCAGCGAAAGGGGGACTAATCGGGGGTACAATGAGCAGTTCTTC.

CDR3 amino acids: CASSQDPGSPLGEQYF. The CDR3 DNA reads as TGTGCCAGCAGCCAAGATCCAGGGTCTCCTTTAGGCGAGCAGTACTTC. The chain is built from TRBV4-2 and TRBJ2-7; TRBD1 is a possible D gene (5 bases). Germline V gene data show CDR1 as LGHNA and CDR2 as YNFKEQ. Trimming pared 0 bases from V and 6 bases from J, leaving 18 bases between. CDR3 size: 16 residues.

CDR3 amino acids: CASRLLAGPSGTQYF. CDR3 DNA: TGTGCCAGTAGGTTACTAGCGGGGCCTTCTGGGACCCAGTACTTC. V and J are TRBV19 and TRBJ2-5, with 10 bases lining up with TRBD2. Unmatched junction bases numbered 11, after V lost 6 bases and J lost 7 bases. This CDR3 contains 15 residues. The germline gives CDR1 LNHDA, CDR2 SQIVND (reference sequence).